This is a list of T cell receptor beta chains from one sample in a study of cytomegalovirus exposure and HLA in healthy donors. Produced via immunoSEQ multiplex PCR; TCRdb's table is partial and in-frame only. Here the sample spans around 200,000 clones, about 79% being singletons. The sequencing sample was made of PBMCs. These receptors all stem from a man aged 18 to 35 in good health and CMV-seronegative. The CDR3 runs from the conserved cysteine through the conserved F or W. Each record gives: V gene, CDR3 length, CDR3 protein.

v_gene: TRBV6-6
len: 12
CDR3aa: CASRLAEETQYF

v_gene: TRBV5-4
len: 14
CDR3aa: CASSSGTHSYEQYF

v_gene: TRBV7-9
len: 11
CDR3aa: CSSSFSETQYF

v_gene: TRBV4-1
len: 16
CDR3aa: CASSQAQDRASYEQYF

v_gene: TRBV19
len: 15
CDR3aa: CASWDRGRPLGGYTF

v_gene: TRBV6-5
len: 15
CDR3aa: CASTHSGTGSYEQYF

v_gene: TRBV7-9
len: 17
CDR3aa: CASSLAMRGSGTDTQYF

v_gene: TRBV28
len: 13
CDR3aa: CAGSPGGQETQYF

v_gene: TRBV6-1
len: 15
CDR3aa: CASSETPQGWAEQYF

v_gene: TRBV30
len: 16
CDR3aa: CAWSRPSGGGGGEQFF

v_gene: TRBV7-6
len: 13
CDR3aa: CASSFPGTGEQYF

v_gene: TRBV11-3
len: 15
CDR3aa: CASSLEGQEYNEQFF

v_gene: TRBV9
len: 14
CDR3aa: CASSVGQGAYGYTF

v_gene: TRBV29-1
len: 12
CDR3aa: CSVQQVPYEQYF

v_gene: TRBV28
len: 17
CDR3aa: CASSPPRQGATNTEAFF

v_gene: TRBV28
len: 16
CDR3aa: CASSYSTGGEAQPQHF

v_gene: TRBV2
len: 15
CDR3aa: CASRGGTGRNYGYTF

v_gene: TRBV18
len: 12
CDR3aa: CASSPGGPEAFF

v_gene: TRBV5-1
len: 16
CDR3aa: CASSLSSGGPSGELFF

v_gene: TRBV27
len: 15
CDR3aa: CASSLTSLLTDTQYF